Listed here is a single T cell receptor (beta chain). Study processing details: Estimation of nucleated cell counts was performed using reference gene primer amplification. The method was immunoSEQ multiplex PCR; TCRdb's version includes in-frame clones alone and lacks a portion of them. V and J calls and clone size are those listed in that table; D and trimming were worked out from the DNA. Here the sample spans under 200,000 clones, 65% to 90% being singletons. The data belong to a study of blood T cell repertoires in COVID-19. Study information: Spain, Italy and the United States supplied samples that represented acute and convalescent COVID-19. Nucleic acid was either cDNA or gDNA, and it came from T cells, B-cell-depleted T cells, or PBMCs.

V lost 4 bases and J 2 bases, leaving 12 bases between the germline ends. The V gene's germline CDR1 is SGHRS and CDR2 YFSETQ. The CDR3 totals 14 residues. The chain links TRBV5-1 to TRBJ1-1; D gene ambiguous. This clonotype originated in a man in his fifties or sixties with acute or convalescent COVID-19. The sample comprised peripheral blood. CDR3 in amino acids: CASSPTRINTEAFF. Here the CDR3 DNA reads TGCGCCAGCAGCCCGACCAGGATCAACACTGAAGCTTTCTTT.